This T cell receptor (beta chain) was captured in a study of blood T cell repertoires in COVID-19. Across the whole study: From the United States, Italy and Spain came samples of acute and convalescent COVID-19. PBMCs, B-cell-depleted T cells, or T cells were the source of the cDNA or gDNA that made up the material.

Trimming pared 10 bases from V and 3 bases from J, leaving 20 bases between. The germline V gene encodes CDR1 SNHLY and CDR2 FYNNEI. There are 15 residues in the CDR3. Authors' methods: It was from reference gene primer amplification that nucleated cell counts were estimated. The method was immunoSEQ multiplex PCR; TCRdb's version includes in-frame clones alone and lacks a portion of them. From that table come the V and J calls and clone size; the DNA was used to work out D and trimming. The table has 85,000 to 120,000 clones, roughly 86% seen once; the top ten hold about a tenth. The clonotype comes from a man aged 40-49 years with active or convalescent COVID-19. Sequenced: peripheral blood. This sequence joins TRBV2 and TRBJ2-3; D might be TRBD2 (7 bases). The CDR3 coding sequence is TGTGCCACTCGTCGGAGAGGGGGGGGAACAGATACGCAGTATTTT. It encodes CATRRRGGGTDTQYF.